These T cell receptor beta chains were read from a single sample in a study of blood T cell repertoires in COVID-19. Assay: immunoSEQ multiplex PCR; the TCRdb copy retains only in-frame clones and omits some. The table lists under 45,000 clones, roughly 87% of them singletons. Sequencing used peripheral blood. The receptors were gathered from a man aged 55 to 70 with acute or convalescent COVID-19. The CDR3 runs from the conserved cysteine through the conserved F or W. The D gene is left open where the match is weak. Clone sizes are given selectively: once, few, many, or a class where the clone is expanded.

j_gene | len | v_gene | abundance | d_gene | CDR3aa
TRBJ2-3 | 16 | TRBV6-1 | - | TRBD1 | CASSESHRGRTDTQYF
TRBJ2-3 | 15 | TRBV9 | - | - | CASSGAGTSTDTQYF
TRBJ1-3 | 15 | TRBV5-6 | - | - | CASSGIGSTGNTIYF
TRBJ1-1 | 15 | TRBV9 | - | TRBD1 | CASSVGQGQNTEAFF
TRBJ1-2 | 14 | TRBV7-2 | few | - | CASSSPGSIYGYTF
TRBJ1-5 | 18 | TRBV23-1 | - | - | CASSNGTEPQGSNQPQHF
TRBJ2-1 | 19 | TRBV15 | - | TRBD1 | CATSTQLSDRVPSYNEQFF
TRBJ2-4 | 15 | TRBV3-1/TRBV3-2 | once | - | CASSQEPLRGNIQYF
TRBJ1-5 | 14 | TRBV18 | - | - | CASSPAGQNQPQHF
TRBJ1-2 | 11 | TRBV12-3/TRBV12-4 | - | - | CASNYLGGYTF
TRBJ2-1 | 13 | TRBV29-1 | - | - | CSVAGGPINEQFF
TRBJ1-2 | 18 | TRBV3-1/TRBV3-2 | - | - | CASSQQLRTDSKKDGYTF
TRBJ1-4 | 15 | TRBV7-2 | - | - | CASSLGLGGNEKLFF
TRBJ1-6 | 16 | TRBV30 | few | - | CAWTLPGGAGNSPLHF
TRBJ2-1 | 15 | TRBV7-3 | - | TRBD1 | CASSPDRARYNEQFF
TRBJ1-2 | 14 | TRBV4-3 | few | TRBD1 | CASSQETGDYGYTF
TRBJ2-7 | 12 | TRBV10-1 | - | - | CASSDSSYEQYF
TRBJ1-2 | 13 | TRBV5-4 | - | - | CASSFFGGYGYTF
TRBJ1-1 | 18 | TRBV7-6 | - | - | CASSLGEGVIWANTEAFF
TRBJ1-5 | 13 | TRBV6-5 | - | - | CASKEANDQPQHF
TRBJ2-5 | 14 | TRBV5-1 | - | - | CASSSQGQGETQYF
TRBJ1-5 | 16 | TRBV19 | once | TRBD1 | CASTTIGQGAWGAQHF
TRBJ2-1 | 13 | TRBV11-3 | - | - | CASSATAYNEQFF
TRBJ1-5 | 15 | TRBV18 | - | - | CASSPPANPGGPQHF
TRBJ1-1 | 14 | TRBV11-2 | - | - | CASSSGELNTEAFF
TRBJ1-5 | 17 | TRBV18 | - | - | CASSPRSGMNSNQPQHF
TRBJ1-2 | 15 | TRBV24-1 | - | TRBD1 | CATQNPTGGNYGYTF
TRBJ2-1 | 15 | TRBV27 | - | TRBD2 | CASRTRGGPYNEQFF
TRBJ2-1 | 14 | TRBV7-3 | - | - | CASSSPGAHNEQFF
TRBJ1-1 | 15 | TRBV18 | - | - | CASSPSSAGNTEAFF
TRBJ1-4 | 16 | TRBV9 | - | - | CASSQATGAANEKLFF
TRBJ1-2 | 14 | TRBV6-2/TRBV6-3 | - | TRBD1 | CASSSPTGNYGYTF
TRBJ1-5 | 18 | TRBV15 | few | TRBD1 | CATSRDGTGLSGTRPQHF
TRBJ2-3 | 17 | TRBV19 | - | - | CASSIEISRASTDTQYF
TRBJ1-3 | 20 | TRBV3-1/TRBV3-2 | once | - | CASSLALPGGRRALGNTIYF
TRBJ1-1 | 14 | TRBV2 | - | TRBD1 | CASRPGDRVAEAFF
TRBJ1-1 | 12 | TRBV29-1 | - | - | CSVDISNTEAFF
TRBJ1-1 | 17 | TRBV28 | - | TRBD1 | CASSQPGQGMYLGEAFF
TRBJ1-6 | 14 | TRBV7-3 | - | - | CASSSGQINSPLHF
TRBJ1-4 | 15 | TRBV30 | - | - | CAWSSGTRTNEKLFF
TRBJ1-2 | 15 | TRBV6-5 | - | TRBD1 | CASSTTDRGRSGYTF
TRBJ1-1 | 13 | TRBV27 | - | - | CASSLFRDTEAFF
TRBJ2-3 | 14 | TRBV24-1 | - | TRBD2 | CATGSGLLSDTQYF
TRBJ1-1 | 13 | TRBV4-3 | - | - | CASSQDKYTEAFF
TRBJ1-5 | 14 | TRBV7-9 | - | TRBD1 | CASSSGQGVQPQHF
TRBJ1-2 | 15 | TRBV6-1 | few | TRBD1 | CASSEGLGQGRDYTF
TRBJ2-2 | 15 | TRBV18 | - | TRBD1 | CASSPPGQGSGELFF
TRBJ2-7 | 16 | TRBV27 | - | TRBD1 | CASSSLGQETFYEQYF
TRBJ2-3 | 16 | TRBV18 | - | TRBD1 | CASSPPSGQGLDTQYF